This paragraph reports one TCR beta chain. The sample originates from a study of cytomegalovirus exposure and HLA in healthy donors. Primers for the PCR totalled 60 Vbeta and 13 Jbeta. Using immunoSEQ multiplex PCR, the repertoire was profiled, and TCRdb retains in-frame clones only, with some absent. The sample shows about 230,000 clones, around 80% of them seen only once. Unmatched junction bases numbered 3, after V lost 5 bases and J lost 0 bases. Germline CDR1 LGHNT, CDR2 FRNRAP. The CDR3 runs to 14 residues. The rearrangement links TRBV12-5 to TRBJ2-7; TRBD2 agrees at 8 bases. This sequence originates from a middle-aged woman in good health and CMV-seronegative. Sequencing was done on a sample of PBMCs. For the CDR3, the DNA is TGTGCTAGTGGTCCGGGGGGGTACTCCTACGAGCAGTACTTC. The encoded protein is CASGPGGYSYEQYF. Filled out from reference TRBV12-5 and TRBJ2-7, the complete variable domain reads DARVTQTPRHKVTEMGQEVTMRCQPILGHNTVFWYRQTMMQGLELLAYFRNRAPLDDSGMPKDRFSAEMPDATLATLKIQPSEPRDSAVYFCASGPGGYSYEQYFGPGTRLTVT.